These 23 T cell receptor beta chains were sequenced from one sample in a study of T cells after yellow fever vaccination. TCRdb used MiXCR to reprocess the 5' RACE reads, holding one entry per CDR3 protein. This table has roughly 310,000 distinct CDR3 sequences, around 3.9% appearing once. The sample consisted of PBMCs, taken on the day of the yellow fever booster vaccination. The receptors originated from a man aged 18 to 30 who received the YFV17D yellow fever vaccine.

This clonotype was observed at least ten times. As DNA, the CDR3 is TGTGCCAGTAGTACGGACAGGGGGCGGTCGGATGAGCAGTTCTTC. Amino acid sequence: CASSTDRGRSDEQFF. The J gene is TRBJ2-1, the V gene TRBV19, with 11 bases identical to TRBD1. V lost 4 bases, J lost 8 bases, and 7 bases stayed unmatched. The CDR3 is 15 amino acids. CDR1 is LNHDA, CDR2 SQIVND, per germline (reference sequence).

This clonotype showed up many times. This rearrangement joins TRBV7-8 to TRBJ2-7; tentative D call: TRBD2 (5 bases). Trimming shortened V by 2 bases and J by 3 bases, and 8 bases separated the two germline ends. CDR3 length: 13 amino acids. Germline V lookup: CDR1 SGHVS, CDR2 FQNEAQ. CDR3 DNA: TGTGCCAGCAGCTTAACGGGGTTCTACGAGCAGTACGTC. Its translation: CASSLTGFYEQYV.

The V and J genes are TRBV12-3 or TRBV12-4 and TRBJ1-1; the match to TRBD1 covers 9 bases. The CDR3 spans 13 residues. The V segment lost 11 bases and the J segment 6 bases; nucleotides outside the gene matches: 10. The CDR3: CASRGGQGPEAFF. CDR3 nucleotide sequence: TGTGCCTCCCGTGGGGGACAGGGTCCTGAAGCTTTCTTT.

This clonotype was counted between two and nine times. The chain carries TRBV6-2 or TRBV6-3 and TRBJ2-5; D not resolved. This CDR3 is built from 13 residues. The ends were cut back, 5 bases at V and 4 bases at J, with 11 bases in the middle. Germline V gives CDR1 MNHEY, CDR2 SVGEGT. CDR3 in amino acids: CASSPRGPETQYF. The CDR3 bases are TGTGCCAGCAGTCCCCGCGGCCCAGAGACCCAGTACTTC.

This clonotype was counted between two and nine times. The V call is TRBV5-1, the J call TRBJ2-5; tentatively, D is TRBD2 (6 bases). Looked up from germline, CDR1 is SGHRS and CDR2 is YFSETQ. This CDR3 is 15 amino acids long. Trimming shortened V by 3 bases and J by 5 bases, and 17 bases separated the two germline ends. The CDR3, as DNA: TGCGCCAGCAGCTGGGGAGGTCAGGGCGTGGAGACCCAGTACTTC. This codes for CASSWGGQGVETQYF.

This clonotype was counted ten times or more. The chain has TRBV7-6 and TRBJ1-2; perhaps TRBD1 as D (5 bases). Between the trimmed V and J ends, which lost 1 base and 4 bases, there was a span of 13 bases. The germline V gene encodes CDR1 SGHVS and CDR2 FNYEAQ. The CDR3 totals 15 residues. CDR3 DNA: TGTGCCAGCAGCTTAGGAGGGGAGTTTAGCTATGGCTACACCTTC. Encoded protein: CASSLGGEFSYGYTF.

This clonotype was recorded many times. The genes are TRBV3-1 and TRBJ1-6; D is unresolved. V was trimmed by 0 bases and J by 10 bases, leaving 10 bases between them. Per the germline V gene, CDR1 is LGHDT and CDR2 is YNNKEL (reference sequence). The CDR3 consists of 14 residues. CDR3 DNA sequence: TGTGCCAGCAGCCAAGATAGGGTAGGATCACCCCTCCACTTT. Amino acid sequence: CASSQDRVGSPLHF. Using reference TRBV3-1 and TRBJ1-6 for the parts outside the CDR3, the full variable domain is DTAVSQTPKYLVTQMGNDKSIKCEQNLGHDTMYWYKQDSKKFLKIMFSYNNKELIINETVPNRFSPKSPDKAHLNLHINSLELGDSAVYFCASSQDRVGSPLHFGNGTRLTVT.

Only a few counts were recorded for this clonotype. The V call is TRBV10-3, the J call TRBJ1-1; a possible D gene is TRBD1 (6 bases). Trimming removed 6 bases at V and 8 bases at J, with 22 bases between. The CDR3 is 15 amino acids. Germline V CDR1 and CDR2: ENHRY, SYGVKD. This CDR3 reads CAISRVTPGTSEAFF. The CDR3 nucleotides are TGTGCCATCAGCCGCGTAACCCCCGGGACATCCGAAGCTTTCTTT.

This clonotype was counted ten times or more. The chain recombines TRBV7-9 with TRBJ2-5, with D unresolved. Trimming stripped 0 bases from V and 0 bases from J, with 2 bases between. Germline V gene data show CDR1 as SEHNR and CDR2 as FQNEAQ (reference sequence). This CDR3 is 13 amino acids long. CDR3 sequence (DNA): TGTGCCAGCAGCTTAGCCCACCAAGAGACCCAGTACTTC. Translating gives CASSLAHQETQYF.

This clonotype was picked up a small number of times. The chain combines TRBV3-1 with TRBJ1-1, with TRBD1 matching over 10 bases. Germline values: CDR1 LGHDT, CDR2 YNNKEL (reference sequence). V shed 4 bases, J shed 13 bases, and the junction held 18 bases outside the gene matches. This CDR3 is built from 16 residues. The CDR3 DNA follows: TGTGCCAGCAGCCCCGAGCGCGGTGGACAGGGGGTTTCCGTTTTCTTT. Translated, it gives CASSPERGGQGVSVFF.

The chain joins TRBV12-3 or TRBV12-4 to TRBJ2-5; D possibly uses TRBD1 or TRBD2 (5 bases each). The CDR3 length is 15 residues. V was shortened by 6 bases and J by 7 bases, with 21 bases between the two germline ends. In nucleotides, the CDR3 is TGTGCCAGCAGGAGCAGGACGGGGCCCGTTTGGACCCAGTACTTC. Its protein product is CASRSRTGPVWTQYF.

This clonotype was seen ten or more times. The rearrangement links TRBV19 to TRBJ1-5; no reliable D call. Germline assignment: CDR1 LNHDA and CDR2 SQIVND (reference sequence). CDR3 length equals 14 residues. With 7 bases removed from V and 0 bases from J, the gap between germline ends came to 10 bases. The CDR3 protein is CASTGGHSNQPQHF. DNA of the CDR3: TGTGCCAGTACCGGCGGGCATAGCAATCAGCCCCAGCATTTT.

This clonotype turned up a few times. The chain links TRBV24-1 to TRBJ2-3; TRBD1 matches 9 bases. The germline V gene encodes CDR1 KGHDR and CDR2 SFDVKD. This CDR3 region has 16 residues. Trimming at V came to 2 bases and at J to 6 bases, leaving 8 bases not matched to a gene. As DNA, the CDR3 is TGTGCCACCAGTGATTCCCGACAGGGGGTACGGGATACGCAGTATTTT. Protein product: CATSDSRQGVRDTQYF.

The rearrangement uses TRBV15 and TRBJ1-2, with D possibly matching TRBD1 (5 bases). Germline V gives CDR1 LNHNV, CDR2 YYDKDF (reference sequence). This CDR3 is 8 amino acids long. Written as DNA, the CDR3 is TGTGCTATCTTGGGGGACACCTTC. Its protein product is CAILGDTF.

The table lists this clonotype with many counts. CDR3 in amino acids: CASSLIDLSGENTGELFF. Written as DNA, the CDR3 is TGTGCCAGCAGCTTGATCGATCTTAGCGGGGAGAACACCGGGGAGCTGTTTTTT. The chain is built from TRBV5-5 and TRBJ2-2, with 8 bases fitting TRBD2. Germline CDR1 is SGHKS and CDR2 is YYEKEE (reference sequence). V shed 1 base and J 1 base; nucleotides not matched to a gene: 9. The CDR3 extends over 18 amino acids. Variable domain in full (rest from reference TRBV5-5 and TRBJ2-2): DAGVTQSPTHLIKTRGQQVTLRCSPISGHKSVSWYQQVLGQGPQFIFQYYEKEERGRGNFPDRFSARQFPNYSSELNVNALLLGDSALYLCASSLIDLSGENTGELFFGEGSRLTVL.

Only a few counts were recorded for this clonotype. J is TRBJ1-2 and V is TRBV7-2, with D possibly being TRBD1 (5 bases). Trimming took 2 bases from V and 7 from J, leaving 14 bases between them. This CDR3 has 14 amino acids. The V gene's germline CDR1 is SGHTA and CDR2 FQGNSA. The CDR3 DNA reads TGTGCCAGCAGCTTACAGGGAGTGGGGGGTGGCTACACCTTC. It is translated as CASSLQGVGGGYTF. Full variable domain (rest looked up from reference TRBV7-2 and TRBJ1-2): GAGVSQSPSNKVTEKGKDVELRCDPISGHTALYWYRQSLGQGLEFLIYFQGNSAPDKSGLPSDRFSAERTGGSVSTLTIQRTQQEDSAVYLCASSLQGVGGGYTFGSGTRLTVV.

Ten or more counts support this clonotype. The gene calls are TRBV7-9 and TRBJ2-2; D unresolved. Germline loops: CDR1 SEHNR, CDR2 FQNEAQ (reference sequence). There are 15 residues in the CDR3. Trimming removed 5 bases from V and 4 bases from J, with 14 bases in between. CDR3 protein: CASSALSWATGELFF. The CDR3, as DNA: TGTGCCAGCAGCGCTCTCTCCTGGGCCACCGGGGAGCTGTTTTTT.

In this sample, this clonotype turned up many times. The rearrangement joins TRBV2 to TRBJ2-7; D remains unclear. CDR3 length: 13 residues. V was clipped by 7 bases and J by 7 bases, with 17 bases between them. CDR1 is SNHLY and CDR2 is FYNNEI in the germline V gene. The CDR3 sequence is CASNRYNPTEQYF. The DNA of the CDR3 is TGTGCCAGCAATCGGTACAACCCGACGGAGCAGTACTTC.

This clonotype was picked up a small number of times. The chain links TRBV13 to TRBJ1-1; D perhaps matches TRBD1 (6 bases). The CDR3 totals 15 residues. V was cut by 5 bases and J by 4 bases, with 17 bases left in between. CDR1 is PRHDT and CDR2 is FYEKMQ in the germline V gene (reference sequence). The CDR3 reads CASSPRGYGVTEAFF. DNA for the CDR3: TGTGCCAGCAGCCCCAGGGGATACGGGGTCACTGAAGCTTTCTTT.

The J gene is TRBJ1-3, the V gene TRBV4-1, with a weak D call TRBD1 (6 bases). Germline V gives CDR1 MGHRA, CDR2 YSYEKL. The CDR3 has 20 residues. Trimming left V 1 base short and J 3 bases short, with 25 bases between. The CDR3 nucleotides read TGCGCCAGCAGCCAAGGACCGGCCAAACAGGGACCCCTCGGTGGAAACACCATATATTTT. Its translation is CASSQGPAKQGPLGGNTIYF.

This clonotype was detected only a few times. The CDR3 protein is CSARLGGGYTF. In DNA form, the CDR3 reads TGCAGTGCTAGACTGGGGGGAGGCTACACCTTC. V gene TRBV20-1 combines with J gene TRBJ1-2, with D possibly matching TRBD1 (5 bases). The CDR3 has 11 residues. Germline CDR1 DFQATT, CDR2 SNEGSKA (reference sequence). V gave up 2 bases and J gave up 8 bases, with 9 bases separating them.

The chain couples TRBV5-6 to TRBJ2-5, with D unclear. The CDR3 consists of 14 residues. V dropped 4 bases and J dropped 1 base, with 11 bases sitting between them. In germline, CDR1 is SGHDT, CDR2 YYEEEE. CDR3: CASSGTEFQETQYF. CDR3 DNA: TGTGCCAGCAGCGGTACGGAGTTCCAAGAGACCCAGTACTTC.

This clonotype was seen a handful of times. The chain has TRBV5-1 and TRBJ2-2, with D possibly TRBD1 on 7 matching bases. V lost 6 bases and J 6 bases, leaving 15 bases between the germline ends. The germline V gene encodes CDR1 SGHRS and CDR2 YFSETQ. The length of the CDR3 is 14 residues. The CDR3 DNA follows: TGCGCCAGCACGAGACAGGGAGGCCCCGGGGAGCTGTTTTTT. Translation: CASTRQGGPGELFF.